A single sample is the source of the 25 T cell receptor beta chains below, sequenced in a study of spatial heterogeneity in lung cancer. The sample's time point: blood at routine non-recurrence follow-up after resection. One entry per CDR3 protein results from TCRdb running MiXCR on the 5' RACE reads. The table shows more than 25,000 distinct CDR3 sequences, with less than 6.5% occurring only once. The sequences come from PBMCs, collected at follow-up. The receptors stem from a female donor with early-stage non-small cell lung cancer.

This clonotype has ten or more counts. The chain has TRBV30 and TRBJ2-1, with 10 bases matching TRBD1. This CDR3 contains 15 residues. Per the germline V gene, CDR1 is GTSNPN and CDR2 is SVGIG (reference sequence). Trimming took 4 bases from V and 9 from J; bases not matched to a gene: 12. The CDR3 DNA reads TGTGCCTGGAATAGGGGGACAGGGGATTTAGGTGAGCAGTTCTTC. Translating it yields CAWNRGTGDLGEQFF.

The table lists this clonotype with many counts. The rearrangement joins TRBV4-3 to TRBJ1-5; TRBD1 is a possible D gene (6 bases). Trimming shortened V by 0 bases and J by 0 bases, and 9 bases separated the two germline ends. This CDR3 comprises 16 residues. The germline gives CDR1 LGHNA, CDR2 YSLEER. The CDR3 is CASSQDRDISNQPQHF. The CDR3 region has the DNA TGCGCCAGCAGCCAAGATCGGGACATTAGCAATCAGCCCCAGCATTTT.

The J gene is TRBJ2-1, the V gene TRBV28; a weak D match, TRBD1 (5 bases). Germline V gene lookup returns CDR1 MDHEN and CDR2 SYDVKM. Trimming removed 6 bases at V and 0 bases at J, with 15 bases between. The CDR3 contains 16 residues. The CDR3 sequence is CASRKGLPSSYNEQFF. DNA of the CDR3: TGTGCCAGCAGGAAGGGGTTGCCAAGCTCCTACAATGAGCAGTTCTTC. Looking up the rest from reference TRBV28 and TRBJ2-1 gives the full variable domain: DVKVTQSSRYLVKRTGEKVFLECVQDMDHENMFWYRQDPGLGLRLIYFSYDVKMKEKGDIPEGYSVSREKKERFSLILESASTNQTSMYLCASRKGLPSSYNEQFFGPGTRLTVL.

This clonotype was seen many times. The CDR3 DNA is TGTGCCAGCAGCCAAGATAGGGATTACAATGAGCAGTTCTTC. Translating gives CASSQDRDYNEQFF. The V call is TRBV4-2, the J call TRBJ2-1; no definite D call. The V and J ends lost 0 bases and 4 bases respectively, with 7 bases between them. In germline, CDR1 is LGHNA, CDR2 YNFKEQ. The CDR3 totals 14 residues.

This clonotype was seen only a few times. The chain carries TRBV4-3 and TRBJ1-3; D uncertain. The V end lost 3 bases, the J end lost 3 bases, and 3 bases lay between the germline ends. Per germline, CDR1 LGHNA and CDR2 YSLEER. The CDR3 has 12 residues. CDR3 protein: CASSQGGNTIYF. Here the CDR3 DNA reads TGCGCCAGCAGCCAGGGTGGAAACACCATATATTTT.

In this sample, this clonotype turned up a few times. This chain uses TRBV5-6 with TRBJ2-3; D is ambiguous. The CDR3 covers 13 residues. CDR1 and CDR2 (germline): SGHDT, YYEEEE. V lost 2 bases, J lost 4 bases, and 8 bases lay in between. The CDR3 region is CASSLISADTQYF. The CDR3 DNA reads TGTGCCAGCAGCTTAATTAGTGCAGATACGCAGTATTTT. The variable domain in full, with the rest retrieved from reference TRBV5-6 and TRBJ2-3, is DAGVTQSPTHLIKTRGQQVTLRCSPKSGHDTVSWYQQALGQGPQFIFQYYEEEERQRGNFPDRFSGHQFPNYSSELNVNALLLGDSALYLCASSLISADTQYFGPGTRLTVL.

This clonotype was detected many times. The V and J genes are TRBV7-9 and TRBJ2-7; 9 bases are shared with TRBD2. The germline gives CDR1 SEHNR, CDR2 FQNEAQ (reference sequence). V lost 5 bases to trimming and J lost 5 bases; unmatched junction nucleotides: 7. The CDR3 consists of 14 residues. This chain's CDR3 is CASSRGGGRDEQYF. As DNA, the CDR3 is TGTGCCAGCAGCCGCGGGGGCGGGAGGGACGAGCAGTACTTC.

This clonotype was detected ten times or more. This chain joins TRBV20-1 and TRBJ2-5, with D possibly matching TRBD1 (6 bases). This CDR3 is built from 13 residues. Trimming pared 5 bases from V and 0 bases from J, leaving 10 bases between. Germline V gene lookup returns CDR1 DFQATT and CDR2 SNEGSKA (reference sequence). The chain's CDR3 is CSAPGQNQETQYF. DNA for the CDR3: TGCAGTGCTCCCGGACAGAACCAAGAGACCCAGTACTTC.

Ten or more counts support this clonotype. The chain uses TRBV7-2 and TRBJ2-7; D call uncertain. V shed 1 base and J shed 5 bases, with 3 bases lying between them. This CDR3 contains 11 residues. CDR1 SGHTA and CDR2 FQGNSA come from the germline V gene. For the CDR3, the DNA is TGTGCCAGCAGCTTAGAAAACGAGCAGTACTTC. Residues: CASSLENEQYF. The whole variable domain, filled in from reference TRBV7-2 and TRBJ2-7, reads GAGVSQSPSNKVTEKGKDVELRCDPISGHTALYWYRQSLGQGLEFLIYFQGNSAPDKSGLPSDRFSAERTGGSVSTLTIQRTQQEDSAVYLCASSLENEQYFGPGTRLTVT.

This clonotype was counted between two and nine times. The chain joins TRBV4-2 to TRBJ2-7; 8 nucleotides align to TRBD1. With V trimmed by 4 bases and J by 2 bases, 16 bases remained unmatched. This CDR3 comprises 18 residues. Germline loops: CDR1 LGHNA, CDR2 YNFKEQ. The chain's CDR3 is CASSLSWPTGTGTYEQYF. In DNA form, the CDR3 reads TGTGCCAGCAGCCTCTCGTGGCCTACCGGGACAGGAACCTACGAGCAGTACTTC.

This clonotype was counted ten times or more. CDR3 sequence: CASSHRLAGTWGTGELFF. The CDR3 DNA sequence: TGTGCCAGCAGCCATCGGCTAGCGGGGACCTGGGGCACCGGGGAGCTGTTTTTT. The chain links TRBV7-2 to TRBJ2-2; 9 bases align to TRBD2. In germline, CDR1 is SGHTA, CDR2 FQGNSA. V lost 5 bases to trimming and J lost 4 bases; unmatched junction nucleotides: 14. This CDR3 comprises 18 residues.

Remarks on this clonotype: This may be a read error, as it is one base from a much larger clone. The V call is TRBV11-2, the J call TRBJ2-6; D not certain. The CDR3 covers 14 residues. V was cut by 4 bases and J by 4 bases, with 8 bases left in between. Per the germline V gene, CDR1 is SGHAT and CDR2 is FQNNGV. DNA for the CDR3: TGTGCCAGCAGCTCTTCAGCCGGGGCCAACGTCCTGACTTTC. Protein sequence: CASSSSAGANVLTF. Full variable domain (remainder filled in from reference TRBV11-2 and TRBJ2-6): EAGVAQSPRYKIIEKRQSVAFWCNPISGHATLYWYQQILGQGPKLLIQFQNNGVVDDSQLPKDRFSAERLKGVDSTLKIQPAKLEDSAVYLCASSSSAGANVLTFGAGSRLTVL.

This clonotype appeared many times. Relative to the germline gene, one junction end is altered; a read error may explain this. The V call is TRBV6-2 or TRBV6-3, the J call TRBJ2-1, with TRBD2 identical over 9 bases. This CDR3 has 15 amino acids. Germline V gives CDR1 MNHEY, CDR2 SVGEGT. As DNA, the CDR3 is TGTGCCAGCAGGGTAGCGGGAGTGGCTTACAGTGAGCAGTTCTTC. It yields the protein CASRVAGVAYSEQFF.

This clonotype was counted at least ten times. The chain uses TRBV28 and TRBJ2-7; 11 bases line up with TRBD2. The CDR3 has 16 residues. V shed 5 bases and J 0 bases; nucleotides not matched to a gene: 6. Germline CDR1 MDHEN, CDR2 SYDVKM. The CDR3 coding sequence is TGTGCCAGCAGTCCGCCACTAGCGGGAGCCTCCTACGAGCAGTACTTC. It is translated as CASSPPLAGASYEQYF.

The CDR3 sequence: CASSLGLAGGPKDTQYF. In nucleotides, the CDR3 is TGTGCCAGCAGCTTGGGACTAGCGGGAGGGCCTAAAGATACGCAGTATTTT. The V call is TRBV11-2, the J call TRBJ2-3; the match to TRBD2 covers 16 bases. CDR1 and CDR2 (germline): SGHAT, FQNNGV. The CDR3 totals 17 residues. Trimming removed 3 bases from V and 5 bases from J; junction bases left unmatched: 5.

This clonotype was seen many times. This chain links TRBV20-1 with TRBJ2-5; 10 bases map to TRBD2. The V gene's germline CDR1 is DFQATT and CDR2 SNEGSKA (reference sequence). V trimming: 3 bases; J trimming: 4 bases; junction bases outside the gene matches: 2. CDR3 length equals 13 residues. The CDR3 loop is CSASRTSGETQYF. The CDR3 bases are TGCAGTGCTAGCCGGACTAGCGGAGAGACCCAGTACTTC.

This clonotype was seen a single time. This chain connects TRBV7-6 to TRBJ2-1; D not certain. Germline CDR1 is SGHVS and CDR2 is FNYEAQ. This CDR3 region has 15 residues. The germline V and J ends were trimmed by 3 bases and 0 bases, with 9 bases remaining between them. The CDR3 sequence: CASSFRSASYNEQFF. In nucleotides, the CDR3 is TGTGCCAGCAGCTTTCGGAGTGCCTCCTACAATGAGCAGTTCTTC.

This clonotype was seen ten or more times. This chain links TRBV6-6 with TRBJ2-7, with TRBD2 as a possible D gene (5 bases). V lost 10 bases to trimming and J lost 3 bases, with 19 bases between them. The CDR3 sequence is 14 residues long. The V gene's germline CDR1 is MNHNY and CDR2 SVGAGI (reference sequence). CDR3 region: CATTERGKGYEQYF. CDR3 nucleotides: TGTGCCACCACTGAGAGAGGGAAGGGCTACGAGCAGTACTTC.

The sample holds many counts of this clonotype. The chain employs TRBV21-1 and TRBJ2-5. TRBV21-1 represents a pseudogene. The CDR3 has 10 amino acids. DNA of the CDR3: TGTGCCAGCACGGTAGAGACCCAGTACTTC. It codes for CASTVETQYF.

This clonotype was recorded many times. The J gene is TRBJ2-7, the V gene TRBV5-1; D not certain. This CDR3 contains 13 residues. V lost 4 bases, J lost 0 bases, and 8 bases lay in between. Germline CDR1 and CDR2: SGHRS and YFSETQ. The CDR3 nucleotides are TGCGCCAGCAGCGACCACAGCTCCTACGAGCAGTACTTC. Translation gives CASSDHSSYEQYF.

In this sample, this clonotype turned up many times. J is TRBJ2-5 and V is TRBV7-8; 9 nucleotides line up with TRBD2. Germline V lookup: CDR1 SGHVS, CDR2 FQNEAQ. The CDR3 extends over 18 amino acids. V lost 2 bases to trimming and J lost 4 bases; unmatched junction nucleotides: 14. The CDR3 region is CASSLMASGGNLRETQYF. CDR3 DNA sequence: TGTGCCAGCAGCTTAATGGCCAGCGGGGGGAATTTGAGAGAGACCCAGTACTTC. The full variable domain, its missing parts supplied by reference TRBV7-8 and TRBJ2-5, is GAGVSQSPRYKVAKRGQDVALRCDPISGHVSLFWYQQALGQGPEFLTYFQNEAQLDKSGLPSDRFFAERPEGSVSTLKIQRTQQEDSAVYLCASSLMASGGNLRETQYFGPGTRLLVL.

This clonotype was counted only a few times. The rearrangement uses TRBV5-4 and TRBJ2-7, with 7 bases matching TRBD2. Germline CDR1 reads SGHNT; CDR2 reads YYREEE (reference sequence). The CDR3 is made up of 15 amino acids. Unmatched junction bases numbered 7, after V lost 3 bases and J lost 1 base. The CDR3 protein is CASSSSGILSYEQYF. The CDR3, as DNA: TGTGCCAGCAGCTCGAGCGGGATTCTTTCCTACGAGCAGTACTTC.

This clonotype was picked up many times. The V and J genes are TRBV9 and TRBJ1-2; tentative D call: TRBD1 (5 bases). V lost 0 bases and J lost 4, with 19 bases in between. The CDR3 consists of 17 residues. CDR1 and CDR2 (germline): SGDLS, YYNGEE. The CDR3 region is CASSVEIGSRALYGYTF. The CDR3 DNA sequence: TGTGCCAGCAGCGTAGAGATCGGGTCCAGGGCCCTCTATGGCTACACCTTC.

This clonotype was observed many times. This sequence joins TRBV28 and TRBJ2-7, with D uncertain. The germline V and J ends were trimmed by 2 bases and 6 bases, with 8 bases remaining between them. Germline V gene lookup returns CDR1 MDHEN and CDR2 SYDVKM. The CDR3 contains 12 residues. In DNA, the CDR3 is TGTGCCAGCAGTTTAAGGGTCGGCGAGCAGTACTTC. This sequence encodes CASSLRVGEQYF.

This clonotype has at least ten counts. J is TRBJ2-1 and V is TRBV28; 9 bases are a match to TRBD1. J lost 0 bases, V lost 8 bases, and 2 bases had no gene match. The CDR3 totals 14 residues. Germline V lookup: CDR1 MDHEN, CDR2 SYDVKM. The CDR3 nucleotides are TGTGCCAGCGGACAGGGGAGCTCCTACAATGAGCAGTTCTTC. Its protein is CASGQGSSYNEQFF.